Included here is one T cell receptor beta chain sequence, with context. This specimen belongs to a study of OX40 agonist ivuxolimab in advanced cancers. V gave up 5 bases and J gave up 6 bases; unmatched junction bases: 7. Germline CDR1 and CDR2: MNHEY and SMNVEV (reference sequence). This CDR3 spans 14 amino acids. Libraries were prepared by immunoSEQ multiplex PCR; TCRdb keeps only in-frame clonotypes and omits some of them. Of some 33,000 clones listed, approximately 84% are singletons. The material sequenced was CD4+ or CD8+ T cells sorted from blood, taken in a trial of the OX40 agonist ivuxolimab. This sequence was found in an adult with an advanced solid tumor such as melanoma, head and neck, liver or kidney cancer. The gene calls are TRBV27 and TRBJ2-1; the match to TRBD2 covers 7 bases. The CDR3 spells CASSPTPSGNEQFF. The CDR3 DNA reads TGTGCCAGCAGTCCAACCCCTAGCGGCAATGAGCAGTTCTTC.